A selection of T cell receptor beta chains follows, all from one sample in a study of CD8 T cells in Susac syndrome. TCRdb called the immunoSEQ multiplex PCR reads again in MiXCR, with one record for every CDR3 protein. This sample has approximately 160,000 distinct CDR3 sequences, with about 91% found just once. Sequenced sample: CD4+ T cells from PBMCs. These receptor sequences come from a human donor in good health. The CDR3 runs from the conserved cysteine through the conserved F or W. Fields, in order: J gene, D gene, V gene, clone size, CDR3 DNA, CDR3 protein. The D gene is left open where the match is weak. Where a row states a size, it is once, few, many or the class of an expanded clone; other rows omit it.

TRBJ2-5	TRBD1	TRBV28	NA	TGTGCCAGCAGTTCCGGGACAGCCCATCAAGAGACCCAGTACTTC	CASSSGTAHQETQYF
TRBJ1-1	TRBD1	TRBV3-1	NA	TGTGCCAGCAGCGGACAGGGGAAGACTGAAGCTTTCTTT	CASSGQGKTEAFF
TRBJ1-5	NA	TRBV6-2/TRBV6-3	NA	TGTGCCAGCAGTTATGGGCGACGGCCGTATAGCAATCAGCCCCAGCATTTT	CASSYGRRPYSNQPQHF
TRBJ1-2	NA	TRBV30	NA	TGTGCCTGGAGTGTACGTACGGGCTATGGCTACACCTTC	CAWSVRTGYGYTF
TRBJ2-3	NA	TRBV12-3/TRBV12-4	NA	TGTGCCAGCAGTTTACTGAGGGTGGAAGATACGCAGTATTTT	CASSLLRVEDTQYF
TRBJ1-1	NA	TRBV7-9	NA	TGTGCCAGCAGCTTAGTGGGGGTAACTAAAGCTTTCTTT	CASSLVGVTKAFF
TRBJ2-7	NA	TRBV10-3	NA	TGTGCCATCAGAGGAGAGGAGGGGGACTACGAGCAGTACTTC	CAIRGEEGDYEQYF
TRBJ2-2	NA	TRBV24-1	NA	TGTGCCACCAAATCGACCGAATCGGAACCCGGGGAGCTGTTTTTT	CATKSTESEPGELFF
TRBJ2-6	NA	TRBV4-3	NA	TGCGCCAGCAGCCAAGATAGAAGCACCGGGGCCAACGTCCTGACTTTC	CASSQDRSTGANVLTF
TRBJ2-7	NA	TRBV6-1	NA	TGTGCCAGCAGTGAAGCGTCAGGCTCCTACGAGCAGTACTTC	CASSEASGSYEQYF
TRBJ2-7	TRBD2	TRBV20-1	NA	TGCAGTGCGCCCCTAGCGGGAGCGTCCTACGAGCAGTACTTC	CSAPLAGASYEQYF
TRBJ2-3	NA	TRBV6-4	NA	TGTGCCAGAACAGCTCCTAGCGCCCATACGCAGTATTTT	CARTAPSAHTQYF
TRBJ2-5	NA	TRBV7-9	NA	TGTGCCAGCAGCCCCCCCTCCGAGACCCAGTACTTC	CASSPPSETQYF
TRBJ2-5	TRBD1	TRBV5-8	NA	TGTGCCAGCACCCGGACAGGCAACGAAGAGACCCAGTACTTC	CASTRTGNEETQYF
TRBJ2-7	NA	TRBV20-1	NA	TGCAGTGCTAGAGAGGGGTATCAGGAGTACGAGCAGTACTTC	CSAREGYQEYEQYF
TRBJ1-1	NA	TRBV5-1	NA	TGCGCCAGCAGCTTGGCCATAGGCCAGAACACTGAAGCTTTCTTT	CASSLAIGQNTEAFF
TRBJ2-7	NA	TRBV5-1	NA	TGCGCCAGCAGCACAATGGCCACCTACGAGCAGTACTTC	CASSTMATYEQYF
TRBJ2-2	NA	TRBV5-1	once	TGCGCCAGCAGCTCCCTGATCACCGGGGAGCTGTTTTTT	CASSSLITGELFF
TRBJ2-5	NA	TRBV5-1	NA	TGCGCCAGCAGCTTGTCGGTGTCACGGGAGACCCAGTACTTC	CASSLSVSRETQYF
TRBJ2-7	NA	TRBV3-1	once	TGTGCCAGCAGCCAAGGGGCAGGCGGAGAGCAGTACTTC	CASSQGAGGEQYF
TRBJ2-1	TRBD2	TRBV20-1	NA	TGCAGTGCTCCTGGGACTAGCGGGAGGGCCCGGGACAATGAGCAGTTCTTC	CSAPGTSGRARDNEQFF
TRBJ2-5	NA	TRBV6-1	once	TGTGCCAGCAGTGGAGGGATCGCGAAGACCCAGTACTTC	CASSGGIAKTQYF
TRBJ2-2	TRBD1	TRBV10-3	NA	TGTGCCATCAGGGATTCCGGGACAGGGCACACCGGGGAGCTGTTTTTT	CAIRDSGTGHTGELFF
TRBJ1-6	NA	TRBV5-1	once	TGCGCCAGCAGTATTTTTGGACAGAAGAATTCACCCCTCCACTTT	CASSIFGQKNSPLHF
TRBJ2-7	NA	TRBV7-8	NA	TGTGCCAGCAGCTCGATCCCGGGCCCGAGCTCCTACGAGCAGTACTTC	CASSSIPGPSSYEQYF
TRBJ2-7	NA	TRBV6-2/TRBV6-3	NA	TGTGCCTGCACTTCACCTTGGGTGTCCGAGCAGTACTTC	CACTSPWVSEQYF
TRBJ2-7	NA	TRBV9	NA	TGTGCCAGCAGCCCCGGTGGTAGCACCGCCTACGAGCAGTACTTC	CASSPGGSTAYEQYF
TRBJ2-5	NA	TRBV2	NA	TGTGCCAGCAGTGAACGAGGTGGTGGAGAGACCCAGTACTTC	CASSERGGGETQYF
TRBJ2-1	NA	TRBV6-1	NA	TGTGCCAGCAAACAGAGCTCCTACAATGAGCAGTTCTTC	CASKQSSYNEQFF
TRBJ1-1	NA	TRBV21-1	NA	TGTGCCAGCAGCAAAAAGAGGTTGAACACTGAAGCTTTCTTT	CASSKKRLNTEAFF
TRBJ1-2	TRBD1	TRBV7-2	NA	TGTGCCAGCAGCTCCTACCGGGACAGGGCGGCCGGTTATGGCTACACCTTC	CASSSYRDRAAGYGYTF
TRBJ1-2	TRBD1	TRBV28	NA	TGTGCCAGCAGTTTAATTTCAGAGCAGGGGGGACGCGGCTACACCTTC	CASSLISEQGGRGYTF
TRBJ2-5	NA	TRBV30	NA	TGTGCCTGGAGTGTAGGGCCCAGCGGGTTAGGAGAGACCCAGTACTTC	CAWSVGPSGLGETQYF
TRBJ2-1	NA	TRBV6-5	NA	TGTGCCAGCAGTTACCGGGGCAGGGGATCTGAGCAGTTCTTC	CASSYRGRGSEQFF
TRBJ2-7	NA	TRBV21-1	NA	TGTGCCAGCAGCAGCCCCGGGACACCGAGTGACTACGAGCAGTACTTC	CASSSPGTPSDYEQYF
TRBJ1-1	NA	TRBV20-1	NA	TGCAGTGCCGATGGACAGACGGGGAACACTGAAGCTTTCTTT	CSADGQTGNTEAFF
TRBJ1-1	NA	TRBV2	once	TGTGCCAGCAACGTTTATGGGGTCGAAGCTTTCTTT	CASNVYGVEAFF
TRBJ1-4	NA	TRBV12-3/TRBV12-4	NA	TGTGCCAGCTTCCGGGGGGGGCGACCTAATGAAAAACTGTTTTTT	CASFRGGRPNEKLFF
TRBJ1-4	NA	TRBV4-1	NA	TGCGCCAGCAGCCAAGAAGGGTCCGGGGGCGCAACTAATGAAAAACTGTTTTTT	CASSQEGSGGATNEKLFF
TRBJ1-1	TRBD1	TRBV7-9	NA	TGTGCCAGCCTCCCGACAGGGGGCCGAGGTGAAGCTTTCTTT	CASLPTGGRGEAFF
TRBJ2-1	NA	TRBV12-5	NA	TGTGCTAGTGGTTACAGGGCCACCTACAATGAGCAGTTCTTC	CASGYRATYNEQFF
TRBJ1-1	NA	TRBV20-1	once	TGCAGTGCTAGTTCACCAGGGGTAAACACTGAAGCTTTCTTT	CSASSPGVNTEAFF
TRBJ2-7	TRBD1	TRBV6-6	NA	TGTGCCAGCAGTTTCAAAGGGACACAGGGGGCCTACGAGCAGTACTTC	CASSFKGTQGAYEQYF
TRBJ1-2	NA	TRBV6-5	NA	TGTGCCAGCAGTTACGCAGGGTCGCGGGGCTACACCTTC	CASSYAGSRGYTF
TRBJ2-7	NA	TRBV6-4	NA	TGTGCCAGCAGTGAAGTTGGTCTATCCTACGAGCAGTACTTC	CASSEVGLSYEQYF
TRBJ1-2	NA	TRBV20-1	NA	TGCAGTGCTAGCCCTACAGGGCCATATGGCTACACCTTC	CSASPTGPYGYTF
TRBJ2-2	TRBD2	TRBV7-2	NA	TGTGCCAGCAGCCCAAATAGCGGGGCCGGGGAGCTGTTTTTT	CASSPNSGAGELFF
TRBJ2-2	NA	TRBV10-3	NA	TGTGCCATCGGCGCGGGAACCGGGGAGCTGTTTTTT	CAIGAGTGELFF
TRBJ1-5	NA	TRBV3-1	NA	TGTGCCAGCAGCCAAGAGACAGGTGGTCAGCCCCAGCATTTT	CASSQETGGQPQHF
TRBJ1-5	NA	TRBV5-4	NA	TGTGCCAGCAGCGGCCCGAATCAGCCCCAGCATTTT	CASSGPNQPQHF
TRBJ2-7	NA	TRBV19	NA	TGTGCCAGTAGCGGGACTCGCTACGAGCAGTACTTC	CASSGTRYEQYF
TRBJ1-2	NA	TRBV20-1	NA	TGCAGTGCTAGCTGGCGGAACTATGGCTACACCTTC	CSASWRNYGYTF
TRBJ1-2	NA	TRBV20-1	once	TGCAGTGCTAGGATTAGTGGGGATGGCTACACCTTC	CSARISGDGYTF
TRBJ1-1	NA	TRBV27	once	TGTGCCAGCTCCCGCCAAGACTGGAACACTGAAGCTTTCTTT	CASSRQDWNTEAFF
TRBJ2-4	TRBD1	TRBV4-1	NA	TGCGCCAGCAGCCGATCGGGACAGGCATACGAAAACATTCAGTACTTC	CASSRSGQAYENIQYF
TRBJ2-4	TRBD2	TRBV27	NA	TGTGCCAGCAGTTCGTCCTTCCGGGGGGGGCGGGCCATTCAGTACTTC	CASSSSFRGGRAIQYF
TRBJ1-1	NA	TRBV6-2/TRBV6-3	NA	TGTGTCAGCAGTTTATATGGTCGGAACACTGAAGCTTTCTTT	CVSSLYGRNTEAFF
TRBJ2-7	NA	TRBV7-7	NA	TGTGCTAGCAGCCCCGGGACAAGCCCCTACGAGCAGTACTTC	CASSPGTSPYEQYF
TRBJ2-2	TRBD1	TRBV7-2	NA	TGTGCCAGCAGCGCACAGGGGTCCGGGGAGCTGTTTTTT	CASSAQGSGELFF
TRBJ2-7	TRBD2	TRBV20-1	once	TGCAGTGCGGAGCGGGGGTCCTCCTACGAGCAGTACTTC	CSAERGSSYEQYF